The 27 T cell receptor beta chains listed next were all sequenced from one sample in a study of control samples from healthy donors and cancer patients. Clones were sequenced by immunoSEQ multiplex PCR, and TCRdb holds only the in-frame ones, with some missing. The sample carries roughly 20,000 clones, approximately 82% recorded once. The sample consisted of PBMCs. These receptors originate from a man aged 80 or over with head and neck cancer.

V and J are TRBV24-1 and TRBJ2-3, with 7 bases fitting TRBD2. Germline CDR1 KGHDR, CDR2 SFDVKD. Trimming removed 4 bases from V and 0 bases from J; junction bases left unmatched: 6. The CDR3 runs to 16 residues. The CDR3 loop is CATSDRAGTSTDTQYF. DNA for the CDR3: TGTGCCACCAGTGACCGAGCGGGGACTAGCACAGATACGCAGTATTTT.

The chain combines TRBV7-8 with TRBJ1-1, with D uncertain. Germline V gene data show CDR1 as SGHVS and CDR2 as FQNEAQ. The germline V and J ends were trimmed by 2 bases and 0 bases, with 4 bases remaining between them. The CDR3 runs 13 residues. The CDR3 DNA follows: TGTGCCAGCAGCTTATCCATGAACACTGAAGCTTTCTTT. Encoded protein: CASSLSMNTEAFF.

The rearrangement links TRBV7-9 to TRBJ2-4, with 16 positions matching TRBD2. With V trimmed by 5 bases and J by 7 bases, 11 bases remained unmatched. The CDR3 covers 18 residues. The germline gives CDR1 SEHNR, CDR2 FQNEAQ (reference sequence). The CDR3 nucleotides read TGTGCCAGCAGCCGCGAACCCGGGACTAGCGGGGGGGCCAACATTCAGTACTTC. Amino acids: CASSREPGTSGGANIQYF.

CDR3 residues: CASSYGTGGQPQHF. CDR3 nucleotide sequence: TGTGCCAGCAGTTACGGTACAGGGGGACAGCCCCAGCATTTT. The chain joins TRBV6-6 to TRBJ1-5; 8 positions match TRBD1. V dropped 2 bases and J dropped 7; count of bases not matched to a gene: 4. The CDR3 runs 14 residues. Germline CDR1 is MNHNY and CDR2 is SVGAGI (reference sequence).

The chain combines TRBV5-4 with TRBJ2-1; tentatively, D is TRBD2 (6 bases). From germline, CDR1 is SGHNT and CDR2 YYREEE (reference sequence). Trimming took 1 base from V and 7 from J, leaving 15 bases between them. The CDR3 extends over 15 amino acids. CDR3 sequence: CASSLWRAIINEQFF. The CDR3 nucleotides are TGTGCCAGCAGCTTGTGGAGGGCCATTATAAATGAGCAGTTCTTC.

The chain combines TRBV27 with TRBJ2-2; D is unclear. CDR1 is MNHEY and CDR2 is SMNVEV in the germline V gene (reference sequence). The ends were cut back, 4 bases at V and 3 bases at J, with 9 bases in the middle. This CDR3 region has 14 residues. CDR3 coding DNA: TGTGCCAGCAGTTCACTACACTACACCGGGGAGCTGTTTTTT. Residues: CASSSLHYTGELFF.

The V gene is TRBV7-9, the J gene TRBJ2-1; no reliable D call. V was clipped by 4 bases and J by 4 bases, with 8 bases between them. Germline CDR1 and CDR2: SEHNR and FQNEAQ (reference sequence). The CDR3 is 13 residues long. Here the CDR3 reads CASSSSPYNEQFF. For the CDR3, the DNA is TGTGCCAGCAGCTCCTCCCCTTACAATGAGCAGTTCTTC.

This rearrangement joins TRBV5-1 to TRBJ2-3; no clear D. Germline V gene lookup returns CDR1 SGHRS and CDR2 YFSETQ. V lost 0 bases and J lost 7, with 12 bases in between. The CDR3 is 14 residues long. CDR3 sequence: CASSLAQVSNTQYF. The CDR3 DNA reads as TGCGCCAGCAGCTTGGCGCAGGTTTCGAATACGCAGTATTTT.

J is TRBJ1-6 and V is TRBV4-1; D remains unclear. This CDR3 comprises 15 residues. In germline, CDR1 is MGHRA, CDR2 YSYEKL. V gave up 0 bases and J gave up 5 bases, with 8 bases separating them. The DNA of the CDR3 is TGCGCCAGCAGCCAAGACGGACGGAATAATTCACCCCTCCACTTT. This translates into CASSQDGRNNSPLHF.

The chain uses TRBV5-1 and TRBJ2-3; 7 positions match TRBD2. Germline CDR1 SGHRS, CDR2 YFSETQ. Germline trimming cut 4 bases from V and 2 bases from J; bases unmatched to any gene: 7. The CDR3 is made up of 15 amino acids. The CDR3 is CASSVTGTNTDTQYF. CDR3 DNA sequence: TGCGCCAGCAGCGTAACCGGGACTAACACAGATACGCAGTATTTT.

The chain uses TRBV24-1 and TRBJ2-3; no reliable D call. Germline V lookup: CDR1 KGHDR, CDR2 SFDVKD. With 4 bases removed from V and 4 bases from J, the gap between germline ends came to 8 bases. The CDR3 consists of 13 residues. This chain's CDR3 is CATSETRSDTQYF. CDR3 nucleotides: TGTGCCACCAGTGAGACCCGATCAGATACGCAGTATTTT.

The chain links TRBV15 to TRBJ2-7; D uncertain. CDR3 size: 13 residues. The germline V and J ends were trimmed by 0 bases and 1 base, with 4 bases remaining between them. Germline V gene sequence: CDR1 LNHNV, CDR2 YYDKDF (reference sequence). The CDR3, as DNA: TGTGCCACCAGCAGAGATCCGTCCTACGAGCAGTACTTC. It is translated as CATSRDPSYEQYF.

This clone was observed a few times. In nucleotides, the CDR3 is TGTGCCAGCGCGGCTACCAGCTATGGCTACACCTTC. Translating gives CASAATSYGYTF. The J gene is TRBJ1-2, the V gene TRBV2; D unresolved. This CDR3 comprises 12 residues. Germline CDR1 SNHLY, CDR2 FYNNEI. V was cut by 8 bases and J by 4 bases, with 11 bases left in between. Full variable domain (outside the CDR3, taken from reference TRBV2 and TRBJ1-2): EPEVTQTPSHQVTQMGQEVILRCVPISNHLYFYWYRQILGQKVEFLVSFYNNEISEKSEIFDDQFSVERPDGSNFTLKIRSTKLEDSAMYFCASAATSYGYTFGSGTRLTVV.

The chain recombines TRBV19 with TRBJ1-6; TRBD1 might be the D (5 bases). The CDR3 runs 15 residues. Between the trimmed V and J ends, which lost 2 bases and 5 bases, there was a span of 10 bases. Germline CDR1 LNHDA, CDR2 SQIVND (reference sequence). The CDR3 DNA sequence: TGTGCCAGTAGTATAAGCAGGGTCGATAATTCACCCCTCCACTTT. It yields the protein CASSISRVDNSPLHF.

This chain's CDR3 is CASSRPLAGSYNEQFF. The DNA of the CDR3 is TGCGCCAGCAGCCGCCCCCTAGCGGGGTCCTACAATGAGCAGTTCTTC. J is TRBJ2-1 and V is TRBV5-1; 9 bases match TRBD2. The CDR3 is 16 amino acids. Germline V gene lookup returns CDR1 SGHRS and CDR2 YFSETQ. The ends lost 4 bases at V and 1 base at J; junction bases unmatched: 6.

The genes are TRBV27 and TRBJ1-4; D not resolved. The CDR3 covers 14 residues. Trimming took 3 bases from V and 4 from J, leaving 9 bases between them. Germline V gene sequence: CDR1 MNHEY, CDR2 SMNVEV (reference sequence). The CDR3 reads CASSFGRNNEKLFF. CDR3 DNA: TGTGCCAGCAGTTTCGGTCGGAATAATGAAAAACTGTTTTTT.

This chain uses TRBV6-5 with TRBJ2-7; a weak D match, TRBD1 (5 bases). Germline V CDR1 and CDR2: MNHEY, SVGAGI. V shed 7 bases and J shed 3 bases, with 13 bases lying between them. This CDR3 region has 13 residues. In nucleotides, the CDR3 is TGTGCCAGCAAAGTGGGGCATTTCTACGAGCAGTACTTC. It is translated as CASKVGHFYEQYF.

Here the CDR3 DNA reads TGTGCCAGCAGCAAAACAGGTTTCACTAACTATGGCTACACCTTC. Translation gives CASSKTGFTNYGYTF. The chain joins TRBV6-6 to TRBJ1-2; a weak D match, TRBD1 (5 bases). Trimming shortened V by 6 bases and J by 0 bases, and 14 bases separated the two germline ends. CDR1 is MNHNY and CDR2 is SVGAGI in the germline V gene (reference sequence). This CDR3 region has 15 residues.

The rearrangement joins TRBV4-1 to TRBJ1-1, with TRBD1 matching 10 bases. This CDR3 has 15 amino acids. CDR1 and CDR2 (germline): MGHRA, YSYEKL. V lost 4 bases, J lost 5 bases, and 7 bases stayed unmatched. CDR3 protein: CASSLRQGAATEAFF. CDR3 DNA sequence: TGCGCCAGCAGCCTTAGACAGGGGGCAGCGACTGAAGCTTTCTTT.

The rearrangement uses TRBV19 and TRBJ2-1, with D perhaps matching TRBD1 (5 bases). There are 14 residues in the CDR3. Trimming took off 5 bases at V and 3 bases at J, with 11 bases between the two ends. CDR1 is LNHDA, CDR2 SQIVND, per germline (reference sequence). CDR3 in DNA: TGTGCCAGTAGTCAAAGGGGCAGCTACAATGAGCAGTTCTTC. Protein product: CASSQRGSYNEQFF.

The chain links TRBV28 to TRBJ2-7, with 8 bases fitting TRBD1. This CDR3 spans 16 amino acids. In germline, CDR1 is MDHEN, CDR2 SYDVKM. J gave up 0 bases and V 3 bases, and 7 bases lay outside the gene matches. CDR3 loop: CASSFPADRASYEQYF. The CDR3 coding sequence is TGTGCCAGCAGTTTCCCCGCGGACAGGGCCTCCTACGAGCAGTACTTC.

This chain joins TRBV7-6 and TRBJ2-1, with TRBD2 matching over 7 bases. CDR3 length: 15 amino acids. Germline CDR1 SGHVS, CDR2 FNYEAQ. Trimming removed 5 bases from V and 4 bases from J; junction bases left unmatched: 8. The CDR3 loop is CASSPYGGRYNEQFF. For the CDR3, the DNA is TGTGCCAGCAGCCCGTACGGGGGGAGGTACAATGAGCAGTTCTTC.

The chain joins TRBV2 to TRBJ2-7; D not resolved. V was shortened by 6 bases and J by 6 bases, with 21 bases between the two germline ends. This CDR3 has 15 amino acids. Germline values: CDR1 SNHLY, CDR2 FYNNEI. CDR3 amino acids: CASRARLVDPGEQYF. The CDR3 bases are TGTGCCAGCAGGGCCCGACTCGTGGACCCAGGCGAGCAGTACTTC.

The genes are TRBV7-2 and TRBJ2-3; D might be TRBD1 (6 bases). This CDR3 spans 14 amino acids. V lost 3 bases and J 0 bases, leaving 7 bases between the germline ends. From germline, CDR1 is SGHTA and CDR2 FQGNSA. The CDR3: CASSFTGSTDTQYF. The CDR3 nucleotides are TGTGCCAGCAGCTTTACAGGGAGCACAGATACGCAGTATTTT.

The table lists this clone with a few counts. The chain is built from TRBV4-3 and TRBJ2-7; no reliable D call. This CDR3 is 15 amino acids long. With 0 bases removed from V and 0 bases from J, the gap between germline ends came to 9 bases. The V gene's germline CDR1 is LGHNA and CDR2 YSLEER. In DNA form, the CDR3 reads TGCGCCAGCAGCCAAGATGCGGCCCGCTCCTACGAGCAGTACTTC. It specifies CASSQDAARSYEQYF.

CDR3: CASSGGLAGVWNEQFF. CDR3 coding DNA: TGTGCCAGCAGTGGGGGACTAGCGGGAGTTTGGAATGAGCAGTTCTTC. This chain joins TRBV2 and TRBJ2-1; TRBD2 matches at 14 bases. V was clipped by 4 bases and J by 7 bases; unmatched bases: 6. The CDR3 extends over 16 amino acids. Germline CDR1 and CDR2: SNHLY and FYNNEI.

The V and J genes are TRBV5-6 and TRBJ1-4, with D hard to call. Per the germline V gene, CDR1 is SGHDT and CDR2 is YYEEEE. This CDR3 spans 14 amino acids. V lost 2 bases and J lost 6, with 11 bases in between. CDR3 sequence (DNA): TGTGCCAGCAGCTTCGGCGGAGTAGATGAAAAACTGTTTTTT. It encodes CASSFGGVDEKLFF. Filled out from reference TRBV5-6 and TRBJ1-4, the complete variable domain reads DAGVTQSPTHLIKTRGQQVTLRCSPKSGHDTVSWYQQALGQGPQFIFQYYEEEERQRGNFPDRFSGHQFPNYSSELNVNALLLGDSALYLCASSFGGVDEKLFFGSGTQLSVL.